This TCR beta chain was recovered during a study of blood T cell repertoires in COVID-19 (TCRdb year 2020). With respect to the entire study: Collaborator samples came from the United States, Italy and Spain and covered acute and convalescent phases of COVID-19. Samples were obtained from the ongoing ImmuneRACE study (first 160 participants) and from about 1,300 subjects provided by 6 global collaborators. The prospective study material was composed of cDNA or gDNA derived from T cells, B-cell-depleted T cells, or PBMCs. Where available, HLA class I and class II types were obtained from metadata supplied by the sample provider rather than from assay-based typing. Deeply sampled blood TCRbeta repertoires from subjects exposed to, actively infected with, or recovered from COVID-19 were included in the dataset. A de-identified subject ID, COVID-19 status, age in years and sex were almost always included in the sample metadata. The repertoires were released in a freely available public database meant as a resource for research on the immune response to SARS-CoV-2. General findings and caveats noted by the study authors: How much clinical and demographic metadata was included differed by source and by participant, and the metadata was provided uncurated.

TCRbeta CDR3 regions were amplified from genomic DNA using the immunoSEQ Assay, a bias-controlled multiplex PCR. The paper's data handling went like this. Nucleated cell counts per sample were estimated from amplification of reference gene primers within the assay. To quantify the absolute abundance of each unique TCRbeta CDR3 rearrangement, sequence reads were collapsed and filtered. For each sample, productive Simpson clonality was calculated by taking the square root of Simpson's diversity index across productive rearrangements. The source is immuneACCESS, and TCRdb retained only in-frame sequences with V and J called. Part of the clones is not carried over; for the studies checked, unresolved V genes explain less than half of this, and the remainder is unexplained. V and J calls plus clone size are reproduced from that table; the DNA served to infer D and trimming. The sample profile shows 240,000 or so clones; about 82% of them were found once. The ten largest clones take up about 2.1% of the sample.

Details on this clone: Its recognized antigen is unknown. Base qualities are not recorded, but no much larger clone differs from it by a single base.

Participants in the prospective study were enrolled through a virtual design, were aged roughly 18 to 90 years, and lived in under 25 United States geographic areas. To assign participants to cohorts, the prospective study relied on clinical history that participants themselves reported in a screening survey and a study questionnaire. For ImmuneRACE Cohort 3, a participant was defined as recovered based on two consecutive negative NP/OP PCR tests, clearance by a healthcare professional, or resolution of symptoms. Mobile phlebotomists in the prospective study collected whole blood, serum and a nasopharyngeal or oropharyngeal swab from every participant. Participants in the prospective study had the option to provide additional blood draws and questionnaires over a roughly 2-month period. Before DNA extraction, prospective study blood samples were shipped either frozen or at room temperature. This TCR was sampled from a woman between 50 and 59 years old who had recovered from COVID-19. The sequenced sample consisted of PBMCs or T cells enriched from blood (not recorded which).

CDR3 region: CASSSPPGTGQQETQYF. The nucleotides read TGTGCCAGCAGTTCACCGCCCGGGACAGGGCAACAAGAGACCCAGTACTTC. This receptor chain uses TRBV2 and TRBJ2-5; 9 of the junction bases match TRBD1. The germline V gene sets CDR1 to SNHLY and CDR2 to FYNNEI. Its CDR3 holds 17 amino acids, cysteine through phenylalanine. Just the 51-base CDR3 DNA is kept, in frame starting at base 1. Ends trimmed: V by 5 bases, J by 2 bases; bases unmatched to a gene: 12.